The 3 T cell receptor beta chains below come from one sample, sequenced in a study of monozygotic twins with cystic fibrosis. Generated by immunoSEQ multiplex PCR, the TCRdb table keeps only in-frame clones and is missing some. The sample holds fewer than 11,000 clones; approximately 99.4% are singletons and the top ten take 0.41%. Sequenced sample: blood. The source is a man younger than 30 with cystic fibrosis.

This chain joins TRBV5-8 and TRBJ1-2; 8 bases match TRBD1. Germline CDR1 is SGHTS and CDR2 is YDEGEE. V was pared by 1 base and J by 4 bases, with 12 bases of the junction left unmatched. The CDR3 totals 17 residues. DNA of the CDR3: TGTGCCAGCAGCTTGTTGGCAGGGGGCAGTAGTAGCTATGGCTACACCTTC. Translated: CASSLLAGGSSSYGYTF.

This clone was picked up one time. The chain employs TRBV5-6 and TRBJ1-4, with 10 bases fitting TRBD1. V lost 3 bases and J lost 7; bases outside the gene matches: 6. Germline V gene sequence: CDR1 SGHDT, CDR2 YYEEEE. This CDR3 region has 15 residues. CDR3: CASSWGQGSGEKLFF. CDR3 sequence (DNA): TGTGCCAGCAGCTGGGGACAGGGGAGTGGTGAAAAACTGTTTTTT.

The chain recombines TRBV19 with TRBJ1-5; D gene unclear. V was pared by 2 bases and J by 0 bases, with 8 bases between. The CDR3 totals 15 residues. CDR1 and CDR2 (germline): LNHDA, SQIVND (reference sequence). The CDR3 DNA reads as TGTGCCAGTAGTATAAGCAGCCTTAGCAATCAGCCCCAGCATTTT. Its protein is CASSISSLSNQPQHF.